The clone carrying this T cell receptor beta chain was seen only a few times. Its antigen is not identified. Stated treatment: oral pan-JAK inhibitor, 5-10 mg twice daily. The CDR3 covers 13 residues. V dropped 1 base and J dropped 4 bases, with 10 bases sitting between them. Looked up from germline, CDR1 is GTSNPN and CDR2 is SVGIG (reference sequence). The source of the sample is a study of CD8+ T cells in alopecia areata. Regarding the study as a whole: Lesional scalp, especially alopecia totalis/universalis, showed higher clonality than normal scalp.

RNA extraction was followed by reverse transcription into cDNA, which acted as the sequencing template. Sequencing used immunoSEQ multiplex PCR; TCRdb keeps in-frame clones, though not all of them. The sample has fewer than 250,000 clones; roughly two fifths are singletons. This sequence originates from a human donor with alopecia areata. Sequences were derived from CD4+ T cells sorted from blood, sampled at approximately week 30, from a patient treated with tofacitinib. The rearrangement uses TRBV30 and TRBJ1-2; D not resolved. The CDR3 nucleotides read TGTGCCTGGAGTGGAACGGCTTTCTATGGCTACACCTTC. It is translated as CAWSGTAFYGYTF.